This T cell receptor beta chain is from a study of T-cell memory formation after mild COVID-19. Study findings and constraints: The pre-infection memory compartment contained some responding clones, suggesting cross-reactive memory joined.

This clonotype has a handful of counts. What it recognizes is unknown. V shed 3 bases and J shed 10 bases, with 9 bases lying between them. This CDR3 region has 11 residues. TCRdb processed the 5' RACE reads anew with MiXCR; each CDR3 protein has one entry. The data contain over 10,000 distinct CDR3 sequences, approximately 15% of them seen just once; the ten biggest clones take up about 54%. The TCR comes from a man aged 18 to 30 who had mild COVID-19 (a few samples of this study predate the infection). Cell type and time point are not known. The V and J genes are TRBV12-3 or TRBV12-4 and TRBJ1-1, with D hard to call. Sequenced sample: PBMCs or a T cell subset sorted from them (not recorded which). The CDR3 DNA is TGTGCCAGCAGTTTTTCCCTGGTAGCTTTCTTT. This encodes CASSFSLVAFF.